The 15 T cell receptor beta chains listed next were all sequenced from one sample in a study of T-cell memory formation after mild COVID-19. From the 5' RACE reads, TCRdb called clonotypes with MiXCR, one entry per CDR3 protein. The sample holds around 250,000 distinct CDR3 sequences, 15% seen once. Sequenced material: PBMCs or a T cell subset sorted from them (not recorded which). All receptors come from an adult woman who had mild COVID-19 (a few samples of this study predate the infection). Cell type and time point are not known.

This clonotype came up a few times. This chain connects TRBV2 to TRBJ1-1; no firm D call. This CDR3 comprises 13 residues. The V gene's germline CDR1 is SNHLY and CDR2 FYNNEI. Between the trimmed V and J ends, which lost 4 bases and 1 base, there was a span of 7 bases. The CDR3 DNA is TGTGCCAGCAGTGGGTACGAGAACACTGAAGCTTTCTTT. Translating gives CASSGYENTEAFF.

This clonotype was detected only a few times. J is TRBJ2-1 and V is TRBV9; tentative D call: TRBD2 (6 bases). V lost 2 bases and J 9 bases, leaving 18 bases between the germline ends. Germline CDR1 reads SGDLS; CDR2 reads YYNGEE. The CDR3 has 15 amino acids. Here the CDR3 reads CASSVESRGLGEQFF. The CDR3, as DNA: TGTGCCAGCAGCGTGGAGTCACGGGGACTCGGTGAGCAGTTCTTC.

This chain links TRBV12-3 or TRBV12-4 with TRBJ2-1, with D perhaps matching TRBD2 (5 bases). The CDR3 contains 13 residues. The ends were cut back, 1 base at V and 12 bases at J, with 13 bases in the middle. For the CDR3, the DNA is TGTGCCAGCAGTTTAGGGTGGGAGTCCGGGCAGTTCTTC. Translation gives CASSLGWESGQFF.

This clonotype was counted a few times. The CDR3 loop reads CASSYPGLAGYNEQFF. The CDR3 DNA reads as TGTGCCAGCAGTTATCCGGGACTAGCGGGATACAATGAGCAGTTCTTC. The V and J genes are TRBV2 and TRBJ2-1; 13 positions agree with TRBD2. The CDR3 contains 16 residues. Germline trimming cut 5 bases from V and 4 bases from J; bases unmatched to any gene: 5. CDR1 is SNHLY, CDR2 FYNNEI, per germline.

This clonotype was counted only a few times. The V and J genes are TRBV6-5 and TRBJ2-7, with D possibly called TRBD1 or TRBD2 (5 bases each). Germline values: CDR1 MNHEY, CDR2 SVGAGI. The V gene lost 6 bases and the J gene lost 0 bases, with 18 bases spanning the gap. The CDR3 runs to 16 residues. CDR3 nucleotides: TGTGCCAGCAGGCCTTACGGGACCGGACTCTCCTACGAGCAGTACTTC. This sequence encodes CASRPYGTGLSYEQYF.

As to this clonotype: This may arise from a read error, as a much more abundant clone is one base away. This rearrangement joins TRBV5-1 to TRBJ2-1, with D possibly called TRBD1 or TRBD2 (6 bases each). Per germline, CDR1 SGHRS and CDR2 YFSETQ. The CDR3 length is 14 residues. Trimming pared 5 bases from V and 2 bases from J, leaving 11 bases between. CDR3 DNA: TGCGCCAGCAGGGAGGGGGAAACCTACAATGAGCAGTTCTTC. It translates to CASREGETYNEQFF.

This clonotype has a handful of counts. This chain connects TRBV10-3 to TRBJ1-1; 8 bases agree with TRBD1. Trimming took 8 bases from V and 1 from J; bases not matched to a gene: 12. This CDR3 spans 16 amino acids. CDR1 ENHRY and CDR2 SYGVKD come from the germline V gene. CDR3 protein: CAIRQGQEAGNTEAFF. The CDR3 DNA reads TGTGCCATCCGACAGGGGCAAGAAGCTGGGAACACTGAAGCTTTCTTT.

This clonotype was seen a few times. V and J are TRBV7-8 and TRBJ2-3, with 7 positions matching TRBD2. The CDR3 spans 17 residues. The junction had 13 bases not matched to a gene; V was cut back by 5 bases and J by 2 bases. Germline CDR1 is SGHVS and CDR2 is FQNEAQ. The CDR3 loop is CASSPGIERGITDTQYF. The CDR3 DNA is TGTGCCAGCAGCCCCGGGATCGAGCGGGGAATCACAGATACGCAGTATTTT.

This chain uses TRBV7-2 with TRBJ2-1; D might be TRBD1 (6 bases). The CDR3 is 16 amino acids. The germline CDR1 and CDR2 sequences are SGHTA and FQGNSA. The V gene lost 0 bases and the J gene lost 6 bases, with 15 bases spanning the gap. The CDR3 here is CASSLAGTPPSNEQFF. CDR3 DNA: TGTGCCAGCAGCTTAGCCGGGACACCTCCCTCCAATGAGCAGTTCTTC.

This chain links TRBV12-3 or TRBV12-4 with TRBJ1-1; the D gene is possibly TRBD1 (5 bases). V was shortened by 2 bases and J by 6 bases, with 13 bases between the two germline ends. CDR3 length equals 14 residues. CDR3 amino acids: CASSLYRGISEAFF. The CDR3 bases are TGTGCCAGCAGTTTATATAGGGGAATCTCTGAAGCTTTCTTT.

There are many counts of this clonotype. V and J are TRBV5-1 and TRBJ2-7, with D unresolved. Germline lookup yields CDR1 SGHRS and CDR2 YFSETQ. Trimming shortened V by 1 base and J by 3 bases, and 14 bases separated the two germline ends. The CDR3 is made up of 15 amino acids. The chain's CDR3 is CASSLTWAPDYEQYF. For the CDR3, the DNA is TGCGCCAGCAGCTTGACCTGGGCCCCCGACTACGAGCAGTACTTC.

This sequence joins TRBV5-6 and TRBJ1-2; the match to TRBD1 covers 9 bases. CDR3 size: 16 residues. V lost 1 base to trimming and J lost 7 bases; unmatched junction nucleotides: 11. Germline V lookup: CDR1 SGHDT, CDR2 YYEEEE. For the CDR3, the DNA is TGTGCCAGCAGCTTGTGGAGACAGGGGGACCGATCTGGCTACACCTTC. Its translation: CASSLWRQGDRSGYTF.

This clonotype was seen a handful of times. The V and J genes are TRBV12-3 or TRBV12-4 and TRBJ2-3; 11 nucleotides align to TRBD2. The CDR3 totals 16 residues. Germline trimming cut 7 bases from V and 4 bases from J; bases unmatched to any gene: 10. The CDR3 sequence: CASTQTSGGGADTQYF. The CDR3 DNA is TGTGCCAGCACCCAAACTAGCGGGGGAGGCGCAGATACGCAGTATTTT.

The chain couples TRBV6-2 or TRBV6-3 to TRBJ2-7; 8 bases are a match to TRBD1. The CDR3 has 15 residues. CDR1 and CDR2 (germline): MNHEY, SVGEGT. The junction had 10 bases not matched to a gene; V was cut back by 5 bases and J by 4 bases. The chain's CDR3 is CASSKRPGTGYEQYF. As DNA, the CDR3 is TGTGCCAGCAGTAAACGACCCGGGACAGGTTACGAGCAGTACTTC.

In this sample, this clonotype turned up a few times. The rearrangement uses TRBV20-1 and TRBJ2-7; TRBD2 aligns across 14 bases. This CDR3 comprises 17 residues. Germline V gene sequence: CDR1 DFQATT, CDR2 SNEGSKA (reference sequence). V lost 6 bases and J lost 0; bases outside the gene matches: 10. Written as DNA, the CDR3 is TGCAGTGCCCGGTCTGCGGGACTAGCGGGAGTCTCCTACGAGCAGTACTTC. Translating it yields CSARSAGLAGVSYEQYF.